The sequence of this TCR beta chain was determined in a study of shared clonotypes between healthy human individuals. The germline V gene encodes CDR1 DFQATT and CDR2 SNEGSKA (reference sequence). The V and J ends lost 8 bases and 8 bases respectively, with 15 bases between them. The CDR3 loop spans 11 amino acids. Profiling relied on immunoSEQ multiplex PCR, and the TCRdb table lists in-frame clones only, not all of them. The data show roughly 1,600,000 clones, approximately 98.5% seen once. The specimen sequenced was naive CD4+ T cells sorted from blood. The sample's subset: CD45RA+ positively selected. The gene calls are TRBV20-1 and TRBJ1-1; maybe TRBD1 (6 bases). This sequence originates from a man aged 30 to 39 in good health. In DNA form, the CDR3 reads TGCAGTTGTTACCCGGGGGCAGAAGCTTTCTTT. It codes for CSCYPGAEAFF.